Shown below are 32 T cell receptor beta chains from a single sample sequenced in a study of OX40 agonist ivuxolimab in advanced cancers. Only in-frame clones appear in the TCRdb table, and some are missing; sequencing was by immunoSEQ multiplex PCR. The sample holds about 20,000 clones, 65% to 85% seen once. This material consisted of CD4+ or CD8+ T cells sorted from blood, taken in a trial of the OX40 agonist ivuxolimab. All receptors come from an adult with an advanced solid tumor such as melanoma, head and neck, liver or kidney cancer.

The CDR3 region has the DNA TGTGCCACAGGGGGACTTCACTATGGCTACACCTTC. Encoded protein: CATGGLHYGYTF. The chain has TRBV28 and TRBJ1-2; 7 nucleotides line up with TRBD1. From germline, CDR1 is MDHEN and CDR2 SYDVKM. V shed 10 bases and J 3 bases; nucleotides not matched to a gene: 5. The CDR3 loop spans 12 amino acids.

The rearrangement uses TRBV9 and TRBJ2-3, with TRBD2 as a possible D gene (6 bases). V lost 3 bases, J lost 0 bases, and 20 bases lay in between. Germline CDR1 SGDLS, CDR2 YYNGEE. The CDR3 consists of 18 residues. The CDR3 protein is CASSGGRAGRSSTDTQYF. The CDR3, as DNA: TGTGCCAGCAGCGGGGGCAGGGCGGGGCGCTCTAGCACAGATACGCAGTATTTT.

In the case of this clone: The likely explanation is a read error, given a far larger clone one base away. This rearrangement joins TRBV5-6 to TRBJ1-2; the D is unclear. The CDR3 has 14 amino acids. Germline CDR1 SGHDT, CDR2 YYEEEE. The DNA of the CDR3 is TGTGCCAGCGGCTTGTGGGCTTGGGGCTATGGCTACACCTTC. This codes for CASGLWAWGYGYTF.

V and J are TRBV4-1 and TRBJ1-1; D ambiguous. The V gene's germline CDR1 is MGHRA and CDR2 YSYEKL. V shed 4 bases and J shed 5 bases, with 14 bases lying between them. This CDR3 has 14 amino acids. The CDR3 nucleotides read TGCGCCAGCAGCCTTTTTCCTGGAAAAACTGAAGCTTTCTTT. This encodes CASSLFPGKTEAFF.

The DNA of the CDR3 is TGTGCCAGCAGCGCACCCGGTGGGCCCCAGCATTTT. Amino acid sequence: CASSAPGGPQHF. The chain joins TRBV11-3 to TRBJ1-5; D gene ambiguous. This CDR3 spans 12 amino acids. Germline V lookup: CDR1 SGHNT, CDR2 YENEEA. V was cut by 5 bases and J by 9 bases, with 11 bases left in between.

The genes are TRBV5-8 and TRBJ2-1; no clear D gene. The ends were cut back, 4 bases at V and 7 bases at J, with 12 bases in the middle. The CDR3 has 13 residues. Germline V gene data show CDR1 as SGHTS and CDR2 as YDEGEE. DNA of the CDR3: TGTGCCAGCAGCCGAGGTAGCCTGAATGAGCAGTTCTTC. Its translation is CASSRGSLNEQFF.

The chain has TRBV5-4 and TRBJ1-5; D not certain. Germline V lookup: CDR1 SGHNT, CDR2 YYREEE (reference sequence). The CDR3 totals 11 residues. V lost 1 base and J lost 4, with 0 bases in between. As DNA, the CDR3 is TGTGCCAGCAGCTTGAATCAGCCCCAGCATTTT. Translated: CASSLNQPQHF.

This clone is medium-sized. This sequence joins TRBV5-4 and TRBJ2-1, with 10 bases identical to TRBD1. V was pared by 5 bases and J by 6 bases, with 5 bases of the junction left unmatched. Germline-derived CDR1 and CDR2 are SGHNT and YYREEE (reference sequence). The CDR3 sequence is 14 residues long. CDR3 sequence: CASRGDRGANEQFF. CDR3 bases: TGTGCCAGCAGGGGGGACAGGGGCGCCAATGAGCAGTTCTTC.

This sequence joins TRBV5-4 and TRBJ2-2, with TRBD2 matching over 9 bases. The germline CDR1 and CDR2 sequences are SGHNT and YYREEE (reference sequence). V shed 4 bases and J 2 bases; nucleotides not matched to a gene: 15. The CDR3 extends over 19 amino acids. The CDR3 loop is CASSQECIGLAPNTGELFF. Here the CDR3 DNA reads TGTGCCAGCAGCCAAGAATGCATAGGACTAGCGCCTAACACCGGGGAGCTGTTTTTT.

The chain couples TRBV15 to TRBJ2-5; tentative D call: TRBD1 (5 bases). Germline V gives CDR1 LNHNV, CDR2 YYDKDF (reference sequence). Trimming took off 0 bases at V and 6 bases at J, with 14 bases between the two ends. The CDR3 consists of 15 residues. CDR3 bases: TGTGCCACCAGCAGAGATGGAATAGCAGGGCAGACCCAGTACTTC. This gives the protein CATSRDGIAGQTQYF.

This chain joins TRBV5-4 and TRBJ1-1; D uncertain. Germline lookup yields CDR1 SGHNT and CDR2 YYREEE (reference sequence). This CDR3 is 13 amino acids long. V was pared by 0 bases and J by 4 bases, with 7 bases between. The CDR3 sequence is CASSLGLPTEAFF. The CDR3 DNA reads TGTGCCAGCAGCTTGGGACTACCCACTGAAGCTTTCTTT.

This rearrangement joins TRBV6-6 to TRBJ1-1; D gene uncertain. Trimming took 2 bases from V and 7 from J, leaving 11 bases between them. This CDR3 region has 13 residues. Germline V CDR1 and CDR2: MNHNY, SVGAGI (reference sequence). CDR3: CASSYSLGDEAFF. The CDR3, as DNA: TGTGCCAGCAGTTACAGCCTTGGGGATGAAGCTTTCTTT.

The J gene is TRBJ1-2, the V gene TRBV21-1; the table's D call of TRBD1 was not tested on the DNA. TRBV21-1 is deemed a pseudogene. The CDR3 has 14 residues. CDR3: CASSLEGQGDGYTF. The CDR3 nucleotides read TGTGCCAGCAGCTTGGAGGGACAGGGTGATGGCTACACCTTC.

This clone occurred a few times. The rearrangement links TRBV5-5 to TRBJ2-1; tentatively, D is TRBD1 (6 bases). Trimming left V 4 bases short and J 6 bases short, with 17 bases between. Germline V lookup: CDR1 SGHKS, CDR2 YYEKEE (reference sequence). CDR3 length: 15 amino acids. The DNA of the CDR3 is TGTGCCAGCAGCCCTAACAGGGTGACAAGCAATGAGCAGTTCTTC. Translated, it gives CASSPNRVTSNEQFF.

The chain has TRBV6-5 and TRBJ1-1; maybe TRBD1 (6 bases). With 4 bases removed from V and 8 bases from J, the gap between germline ends came to 20 bases. CDR1 MNHEY and CDR2 SVGAGI come from the germline V gene. The CDR3 extends over 15 amino acids. The CDR3 DNA is TGTGCCAGCAGTTCTCCGAACAGGGCCTCCTGGGAAGCTTTCTTT. Its protein product is CASSSPNRASWEAFF.

This clone was detected only a few times. V and J are TRBV5-6 and TRBJ2-3; 13 bases are shared with TRBD2. The germline CDR1 and CDR2 sequences are SGHDT and YYEEEE. Trimming removed 4 bases from V and 5 bases from J; junction bases left unmatched: 7. The CDR3 has 16 residues. CDR3 nucleotides: TGTGCCAGCAGCGCCGGACTAGCGGGGGCCTTAGATACGCAGTATTTT. It yields the protein CASSAGLAGALDTQYF.

This clone has only one observation. The V gene is TRBV10-3, the J gene TRBJ1-1, with TRBD1 as a possible D gene (6 bases). The CDR3 totals 15 residues. V lost 2 bases and J lost 1, with 11 bases in between. The V gene's germline CDR1 is ENHRY and CDR2 SYGVKD. CDR3 amino acids: CAISENRVGNTEAFF. CDR3 in DNA: TGTGCCATCAGTGAGAACAGGGTGGGGAACACTGAAGCTTTCTTT.

Only one count was recorded for this clone. The J gene is TRBJ2-6, the V gene TRBV6-4, with 10 bases aligning to TRBD2. The length of the CDR3 is 17 residues. The germline CDR1 and CDR2 sequences are MRHNA and SNTAGT. J gave up 4 bases and V 0 bases, and 3 bases lay outside the gene matches. The CDR3 bases are TGTGCCAGCAGTGACTCAGCGGGGGGGTCCGGGGCCAACGTCCTGACTTTC. Encoded protein: CASSDSAGGSGANVLTF.

CDR3 region: CASSQVRVGLADQETQYF. The DNA of the CDR3 is TGCGCCAGCAGCCAAGTTAGAGTGGGTCTAGCTGATCAAGAGACCCAGTACTTC. The rearrangement joins TRBV4-1 to TRBJ2-5; D may be TRBD2 (5 bases). The CDR3 contains 18 residues. Germline V gene data show CDR1 as MGHRA and CDR2 as YSYEKL. V lost 1 base to trimming and J lost 2 bases, with 20 bases between them.

This rearrangement joins TRBV27 to TRBJ2-1; D remains ambiguous. Germline CDR1 MNHEY, CDR2 SMNVEV (reference sequence). Trimming removed 2 bases from V and 4 bases from J, with 9 bases in between. The CDR3 contains 14 residues. CDR3 sequence: CASSLMGFYNEQFF. Written as DNA, the CDR3 is TGTGCCAGCAGTTTAATGGGATTTTACAATGAGCAGTTCTTC.

This clone has only a few counts. The chain couples TRBV9 to TRBJ2-2; D not certain. The CDR3 extends over 14 amino acids. Germline V gene sequence: CDR1 SGDLS, CDR2 YYNGEE. Trimming took 4 bases from V and 1 from J, leaving 8 bases between them. The CDR3 reads CASSHRQNTGELFF. CDR3 DNA sequence: TGTGCCAGCAGCCACAGACAGAACACCGGGGAGCTGTTTTTT.

The CDR3 DNA is TGTGCCTGGAGTGTCAGGTGGGGAGGACTTGAAGCTTTCTTT. This translates into CAWSVRWGGLEAFF. This chain connects TRBV30 to TRBJ1-1; D is undetermined. The CDR3 loop spans 14 amino acids. The germline V gene encodes CDR1 GTSNPN and CDR2 SVGIG (reference sequence). Trimming took 0 bases from V and 7 from J, leaving 15 bases between them.

J is TRBJ1-1 and V is TRBV11-2; 10 bases line up with TRBD1. This CDR3 is built from 15 residues. CDR1 is SGHAT and CDR2 is FQNNGV in the germline V gene. The junction had 8 bases not matched to a gene; V was cut back by 4 bases and J by 6 bases. CDR3 loop: CASSSRDRGAPEAFF. DNA for the CDR3: TGTGCCAGCAGCTCCAGGGACAGGGGAGCACCTGAAGCTTTCTTT. Filled out from reference TRBV11-2 and TRBJ1-1, the complete variable domain reads EAGVAQSPRYKIIEKRQSVAFWCNPISGHATLYWYQQILGQGPKLLIQFQNNGVVDDSQLPKDRFSAERLKGVDSTLKIQPAKLEDSAVYLCASSSRDRGAPEAFFGQGTRLTVV.

The chain is built from TRBV11-3 and TRBJ2-2, with D unresolved. The CDR3 runs 14 residues. Germline loops: CDR1 SGHNT, CDR2 YENEEA. Trimming pared 1 base from V and 6 bases from J, leaving 9 bases between. The chain's CDR3 is CASSLVYIAGELFF. The DNA of the CDR3 is TGTGCCAGCAGCTTAGTATATATTGCCGGGGAGCTGTTTTTT.

This sequence joins TRBV19 and TRBJ2-5; 7 nucleotides align to TRBD1. V shed 3 bases, J shed 2 bases, and the junction held 0 bases outside the gene matches. The CDR3 is 13 amino acids. Germline V gives CDR1 LNHDA, CDR2 SQIVND (reference sequence). The chain's CDR3 is CASSMGQQETQYF. Here the CDR3 DNA reads TGTGCCAGTAGTATGGGACAGCAAGAGACCCAGTACTTC.

V gene TRBV4-1 combines with J gene TRBJ1-5, with D maybe TRBD1 (5 bases). Per germline, CDR1 MGHRA and CDR2 YSYEKL. V lost 4 bases and J 4 bases, leaving 11 bases between the germline ends. The CDR3 spans 14 residues. DNA of the CDR3: TGCGCCAGCAGCCTGACAGAACAAAATCAGCCCCAGCATTTT. Translating it yields CASSLTEQNQPQHF.

J is TRBJ2-7 and V is TRBV5-4, with 9 positions matching TRBD1. This CDR3 is 14 amino acids long. The V gene end was trimmed by 4 bases and the J gene end by 2 bases; junction bases not matched to a gene: 4. The germline V gene has CDR1 SGHNT and CDR2 YYREEE (reference sequence). The CDR3 spells CASSPGQGPYEQYF. Written as DNA, the CDR3 is TGTGCCAGCAGCCCGGGACAGGGACCCTACGAGCAGTACTTC.

The CDR3 nucleotides read TGTGCCAGCAGTAAGGACAGGGGGCGAAAGGGGTCCTACAATGAGCAGTTCTTC. It specifies CASSKDRGRKGSYNEQFF. V is TRBV7-9 and J is TRBJ2-1, with TRBD1 identical over 11 bases. The junction had 11 bases not matched to a gene; V was cut back by 6 bases and J by 1 base. Germline V CDR1 and CDR2: SEHNR, FQNEAQ (reference sequence). The CDR3 spans 18 residues.

This clone was observed at least ten times. The V gene is TRBV27, the J gene TRBJ2-1; D gene ambiguous. CDR3 length: 13 amino acids. With 5 bases removed from V and 4 bases from J, the gap between germline ends came to 9 bases. Germline loops: CDR1 MNHEY, CDR2 SMNVEV (reference sequence). Here the CDR3 reads CASSPRFYNEQFF. For the CDR3, the DNA is TGTGCCAGCAGTCCACGGTTTTACAATGAGCAGTTCTTC.

This chain joins TRBV11-1 and TRBJ1-1; no firm D call. The CDR3 runs to 12 residues. CDR1 is SGHAT and CDR2 is FQDESV in the germline V gene (reference sequence). V lost 1 base and J 7 bases, leaving 7 bases between the germline ends. CDR3 nucleotide sequence: TGTGCCAGCAGCTTAGGTTCCATTGAAGCTTTCTTT. Residues: CASSLGSIEAFF.

This rearrangement joins TRBV7-9 to TRBJ2-5; D remains unclear. The germline V gene encodes CDR1 SEHNR and CDR2 FQNEAQ (reference sequence). The V and J ends lost 5 bases and 0 bases respectively, with 10 bases between them. This CDR3 spans 14 amino acids. The CDR3 DNA reads TGTGCCAGCAGCCCGTGGGGTCACCAAGAGACCCAGTACTTC. Translation: CASSPWGHQETQYF.

The rearrangement joins TRBV7-8 to TRBJ2-2, with D possibly TRBD2 on 5 matching bases. Germline lookup yields CDR1 SGHVS and CDR2 FQNEAQ. The CDR3 has 15 residues. Trimming left V 5 bases short and J 5 bases short, with 15 bases between. CDR3 in DNA: TGTGCCAGCAGCCTCCCACCCTCGGGGACCGGGGAGCTGTTTTTT. The encoded protein is CASSLPPSGTGELFF. The complete variable domain, with remaining parts taken from reference TRBV7-8 and TRBJ2-2, reads GAGVSQSPRYKVAKRGQDVALRCDPISGHVSLFWYQQALGQGPEFLTYFQNEAQLDKSGLPSDRFFAERPEGSVSTLKIQRTQQEDSAVYLCASSLPPSGTGELFFGEGSRLTVL.